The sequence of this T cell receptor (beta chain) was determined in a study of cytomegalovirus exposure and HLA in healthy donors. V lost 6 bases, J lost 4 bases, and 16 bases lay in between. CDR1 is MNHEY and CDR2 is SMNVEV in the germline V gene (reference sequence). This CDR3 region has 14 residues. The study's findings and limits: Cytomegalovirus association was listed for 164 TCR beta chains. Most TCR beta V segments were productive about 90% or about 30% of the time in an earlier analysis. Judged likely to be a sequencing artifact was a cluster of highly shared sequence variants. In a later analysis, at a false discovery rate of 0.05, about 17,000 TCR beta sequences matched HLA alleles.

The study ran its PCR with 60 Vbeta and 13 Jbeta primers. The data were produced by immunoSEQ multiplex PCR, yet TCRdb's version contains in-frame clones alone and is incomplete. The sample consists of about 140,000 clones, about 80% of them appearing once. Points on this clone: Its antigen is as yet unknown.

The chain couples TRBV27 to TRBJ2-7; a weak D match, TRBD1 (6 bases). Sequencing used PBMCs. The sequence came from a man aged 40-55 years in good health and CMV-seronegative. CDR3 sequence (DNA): TGTGCCAGCAGCCTCGCAGGGGTCCATTACGAGCAGTACTTC. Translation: CASSLAGVHYEQYF.